The table lists the clone carrying this T cell receptor beta chain with a count of one. Its antigen remains unknown. The sample belongs to a study of T cell responses to AZD1222 COVID-19 vaccine. Study-wide findings and caveats: Reportedly, nearly half of unique spike TCRs recognized epitopes outside B.1.351/B.1.1.7 mutations.

The table came from immunoSEQ multiplex PCR; TCRdb's copy has only in-frame clones and leaves some out. The sample shows about 150,000 clones, about 91% of them seen only once. The TCR originated in an adult in good health. The specimen was peripheral blood, collected on day 0 of AZD1222 vaccination.

CDR3 sequence reads: CASSIDKGEGEQYF. CDR3 coding DNA: TGTGCCAGTAGTATAGATAAGGGAGAAGGCGAGCAGTACTTC. The V call is TRBV19, the J call TRBJ2-7, with D maybe TRBD2 (5 bases). Germline CDR1 reads LNHDA; CDR2 reads SQIVND (reference sequence). The CDR3 spans 14 residues. Trimming left V 0 bases short and J 6 bases short, with 12 bases between.